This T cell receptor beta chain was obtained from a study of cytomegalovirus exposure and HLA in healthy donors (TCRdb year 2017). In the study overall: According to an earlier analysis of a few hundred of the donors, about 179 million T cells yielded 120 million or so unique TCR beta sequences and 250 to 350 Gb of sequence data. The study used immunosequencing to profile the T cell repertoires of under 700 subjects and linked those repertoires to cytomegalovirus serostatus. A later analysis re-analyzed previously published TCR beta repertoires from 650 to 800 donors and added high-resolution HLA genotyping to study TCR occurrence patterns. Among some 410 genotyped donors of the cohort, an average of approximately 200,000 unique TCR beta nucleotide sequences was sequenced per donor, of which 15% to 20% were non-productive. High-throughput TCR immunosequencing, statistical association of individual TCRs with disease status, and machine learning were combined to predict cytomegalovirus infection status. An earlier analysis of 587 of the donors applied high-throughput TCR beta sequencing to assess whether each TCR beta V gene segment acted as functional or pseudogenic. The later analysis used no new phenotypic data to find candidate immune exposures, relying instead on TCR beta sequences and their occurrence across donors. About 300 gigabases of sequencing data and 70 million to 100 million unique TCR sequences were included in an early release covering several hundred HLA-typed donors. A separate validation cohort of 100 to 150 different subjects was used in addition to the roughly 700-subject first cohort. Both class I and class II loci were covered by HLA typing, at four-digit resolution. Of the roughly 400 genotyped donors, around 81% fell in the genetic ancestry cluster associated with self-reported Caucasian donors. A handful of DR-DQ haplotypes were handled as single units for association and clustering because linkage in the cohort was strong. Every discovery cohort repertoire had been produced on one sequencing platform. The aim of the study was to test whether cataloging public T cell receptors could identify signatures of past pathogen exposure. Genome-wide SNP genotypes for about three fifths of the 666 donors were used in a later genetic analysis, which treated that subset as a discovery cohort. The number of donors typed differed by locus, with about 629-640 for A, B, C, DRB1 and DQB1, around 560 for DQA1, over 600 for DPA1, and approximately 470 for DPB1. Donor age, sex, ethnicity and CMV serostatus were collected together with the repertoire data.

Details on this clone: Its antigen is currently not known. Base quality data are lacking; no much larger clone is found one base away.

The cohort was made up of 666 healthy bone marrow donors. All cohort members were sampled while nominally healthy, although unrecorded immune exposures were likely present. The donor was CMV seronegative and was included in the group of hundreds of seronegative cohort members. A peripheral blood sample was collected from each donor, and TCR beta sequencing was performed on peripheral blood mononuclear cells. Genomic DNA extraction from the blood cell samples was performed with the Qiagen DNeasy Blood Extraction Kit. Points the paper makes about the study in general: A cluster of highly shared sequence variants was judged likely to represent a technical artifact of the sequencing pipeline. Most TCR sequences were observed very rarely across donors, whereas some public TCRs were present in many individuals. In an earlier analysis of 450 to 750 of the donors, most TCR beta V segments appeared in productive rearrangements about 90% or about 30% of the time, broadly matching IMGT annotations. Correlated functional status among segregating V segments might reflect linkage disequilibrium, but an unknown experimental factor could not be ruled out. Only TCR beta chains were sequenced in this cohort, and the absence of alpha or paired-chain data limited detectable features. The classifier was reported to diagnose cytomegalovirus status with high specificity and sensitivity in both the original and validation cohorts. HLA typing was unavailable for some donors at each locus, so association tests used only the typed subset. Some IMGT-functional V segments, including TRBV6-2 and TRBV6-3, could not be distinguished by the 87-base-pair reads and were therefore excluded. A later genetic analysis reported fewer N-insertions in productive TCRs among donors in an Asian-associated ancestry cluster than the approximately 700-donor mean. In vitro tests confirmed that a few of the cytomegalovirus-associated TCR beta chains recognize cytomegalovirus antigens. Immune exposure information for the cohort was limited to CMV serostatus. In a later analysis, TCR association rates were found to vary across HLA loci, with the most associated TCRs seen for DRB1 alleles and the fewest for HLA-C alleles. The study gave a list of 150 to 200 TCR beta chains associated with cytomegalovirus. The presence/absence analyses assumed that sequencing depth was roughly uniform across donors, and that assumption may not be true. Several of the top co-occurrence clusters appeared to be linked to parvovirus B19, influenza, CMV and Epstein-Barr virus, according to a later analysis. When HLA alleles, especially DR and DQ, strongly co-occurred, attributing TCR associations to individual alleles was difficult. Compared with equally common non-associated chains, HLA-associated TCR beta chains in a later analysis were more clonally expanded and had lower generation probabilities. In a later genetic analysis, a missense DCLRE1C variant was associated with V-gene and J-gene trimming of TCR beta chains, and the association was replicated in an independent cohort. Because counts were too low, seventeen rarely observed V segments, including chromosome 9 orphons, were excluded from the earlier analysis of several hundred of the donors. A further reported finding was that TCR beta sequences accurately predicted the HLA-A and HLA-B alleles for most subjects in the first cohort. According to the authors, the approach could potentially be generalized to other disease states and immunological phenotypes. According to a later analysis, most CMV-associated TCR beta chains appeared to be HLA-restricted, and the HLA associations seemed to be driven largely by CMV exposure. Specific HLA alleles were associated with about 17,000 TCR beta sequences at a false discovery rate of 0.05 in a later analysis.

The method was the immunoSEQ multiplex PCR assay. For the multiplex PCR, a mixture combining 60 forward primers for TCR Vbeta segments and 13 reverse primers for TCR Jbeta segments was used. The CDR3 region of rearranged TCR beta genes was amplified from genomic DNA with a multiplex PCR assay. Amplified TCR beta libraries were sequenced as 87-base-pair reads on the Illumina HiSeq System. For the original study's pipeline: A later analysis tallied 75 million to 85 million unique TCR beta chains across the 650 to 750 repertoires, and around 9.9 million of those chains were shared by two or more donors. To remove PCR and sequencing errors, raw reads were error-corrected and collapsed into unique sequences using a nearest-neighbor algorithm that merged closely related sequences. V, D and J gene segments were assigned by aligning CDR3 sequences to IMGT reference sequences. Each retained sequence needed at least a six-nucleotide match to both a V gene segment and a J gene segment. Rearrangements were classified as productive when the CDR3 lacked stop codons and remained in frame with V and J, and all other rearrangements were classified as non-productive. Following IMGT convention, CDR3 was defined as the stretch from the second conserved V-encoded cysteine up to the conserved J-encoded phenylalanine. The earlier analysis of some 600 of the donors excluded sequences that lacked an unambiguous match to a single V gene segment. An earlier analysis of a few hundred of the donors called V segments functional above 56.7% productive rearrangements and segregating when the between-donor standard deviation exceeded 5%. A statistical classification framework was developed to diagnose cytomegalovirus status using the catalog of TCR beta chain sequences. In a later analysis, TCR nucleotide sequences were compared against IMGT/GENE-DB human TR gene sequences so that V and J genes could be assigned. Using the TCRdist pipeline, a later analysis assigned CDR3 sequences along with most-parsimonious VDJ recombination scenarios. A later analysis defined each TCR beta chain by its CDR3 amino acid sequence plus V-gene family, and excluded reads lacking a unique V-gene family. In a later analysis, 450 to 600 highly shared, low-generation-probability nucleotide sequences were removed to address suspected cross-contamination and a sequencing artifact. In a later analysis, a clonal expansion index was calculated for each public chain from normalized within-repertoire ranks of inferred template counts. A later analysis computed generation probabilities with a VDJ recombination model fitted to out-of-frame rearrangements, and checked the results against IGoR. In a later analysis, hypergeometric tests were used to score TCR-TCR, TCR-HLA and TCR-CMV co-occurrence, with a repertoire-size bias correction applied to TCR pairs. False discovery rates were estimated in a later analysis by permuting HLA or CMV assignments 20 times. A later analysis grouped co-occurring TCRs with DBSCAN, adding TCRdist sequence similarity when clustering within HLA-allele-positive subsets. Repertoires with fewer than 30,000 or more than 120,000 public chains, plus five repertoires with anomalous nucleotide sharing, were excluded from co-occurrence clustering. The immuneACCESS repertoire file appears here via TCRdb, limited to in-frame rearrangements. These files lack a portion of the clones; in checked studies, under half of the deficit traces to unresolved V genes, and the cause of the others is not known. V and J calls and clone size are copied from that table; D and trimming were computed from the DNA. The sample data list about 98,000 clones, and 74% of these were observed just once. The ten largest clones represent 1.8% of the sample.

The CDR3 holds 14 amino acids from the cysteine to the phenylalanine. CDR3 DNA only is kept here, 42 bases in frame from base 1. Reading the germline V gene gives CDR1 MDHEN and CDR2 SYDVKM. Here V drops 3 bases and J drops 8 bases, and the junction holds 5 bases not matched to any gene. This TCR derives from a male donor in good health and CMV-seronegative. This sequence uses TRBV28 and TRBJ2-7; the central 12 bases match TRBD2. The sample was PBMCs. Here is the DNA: TGTGCCAGCAGTTTGGGGACTAGCGGGCGAAAGCAGTACTTC. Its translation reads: CASSLGTSGRKQYF.